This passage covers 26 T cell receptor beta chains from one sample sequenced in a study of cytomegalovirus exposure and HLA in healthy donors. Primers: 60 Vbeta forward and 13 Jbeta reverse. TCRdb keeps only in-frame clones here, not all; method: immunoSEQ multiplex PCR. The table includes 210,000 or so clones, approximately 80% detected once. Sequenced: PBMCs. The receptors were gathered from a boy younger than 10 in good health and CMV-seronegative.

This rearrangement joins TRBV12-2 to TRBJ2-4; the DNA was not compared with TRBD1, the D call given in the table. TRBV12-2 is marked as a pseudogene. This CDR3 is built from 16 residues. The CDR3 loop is CASRPLNRAGKNIQYF. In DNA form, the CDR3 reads TGTGCAAGTCGCCCTTTAAACAGGGCCGGCAAAAACATTCAGTACTTC.

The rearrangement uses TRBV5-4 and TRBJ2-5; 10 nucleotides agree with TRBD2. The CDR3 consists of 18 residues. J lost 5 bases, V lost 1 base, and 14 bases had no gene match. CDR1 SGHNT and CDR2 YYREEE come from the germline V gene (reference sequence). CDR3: CASSLKVDLSGRGETQYF. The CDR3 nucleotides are TGTGCCAGCAGCTTGAAGGTTGATTTGAGCGGGAGGGGGGAGACCCAGTACTTC.

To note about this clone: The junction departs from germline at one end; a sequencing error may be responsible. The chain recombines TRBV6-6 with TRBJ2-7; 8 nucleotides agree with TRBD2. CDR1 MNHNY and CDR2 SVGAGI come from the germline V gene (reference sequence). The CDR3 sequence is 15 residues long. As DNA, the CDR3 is TGTGCCAGCACTCAGGGACTAGTTGGCCGCAACGACCAGTACTTC. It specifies CASTQGLVGRNDQYF.

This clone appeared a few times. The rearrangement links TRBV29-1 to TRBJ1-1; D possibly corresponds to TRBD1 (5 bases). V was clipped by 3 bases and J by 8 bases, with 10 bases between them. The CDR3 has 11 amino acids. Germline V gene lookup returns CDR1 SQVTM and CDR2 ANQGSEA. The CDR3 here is CSVERTTEAFF. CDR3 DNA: TGCAGCGTTGAGAGGACAACCGAAGCTTTCTTT.

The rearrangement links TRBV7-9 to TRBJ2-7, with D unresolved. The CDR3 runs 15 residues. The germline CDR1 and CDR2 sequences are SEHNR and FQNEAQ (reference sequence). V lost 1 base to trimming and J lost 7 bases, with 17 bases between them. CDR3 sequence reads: CASSLVMGRPGEQYF. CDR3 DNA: TGTGCCAGCAGCTTAGTGATGGGCAGGCCTGGGGAGCAGTACTTC.

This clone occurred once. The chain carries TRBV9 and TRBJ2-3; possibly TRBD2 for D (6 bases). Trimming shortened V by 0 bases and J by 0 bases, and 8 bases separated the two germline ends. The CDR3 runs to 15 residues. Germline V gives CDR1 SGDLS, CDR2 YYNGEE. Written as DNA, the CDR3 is TGTGCCAGCAGCGTAGGTACTAGCAGCACAGATACGCAGTATTTT. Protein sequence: CASSVGTSSTDTQYF.

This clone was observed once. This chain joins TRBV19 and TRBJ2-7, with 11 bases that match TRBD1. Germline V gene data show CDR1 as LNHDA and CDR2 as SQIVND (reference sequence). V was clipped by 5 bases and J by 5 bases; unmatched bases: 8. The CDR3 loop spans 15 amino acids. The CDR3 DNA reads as TGTGCCAGTAGTCGAACGGGACAGGGGGATCACGAGCAGTACTTC. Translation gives CASSRTGQGDHEQYF.

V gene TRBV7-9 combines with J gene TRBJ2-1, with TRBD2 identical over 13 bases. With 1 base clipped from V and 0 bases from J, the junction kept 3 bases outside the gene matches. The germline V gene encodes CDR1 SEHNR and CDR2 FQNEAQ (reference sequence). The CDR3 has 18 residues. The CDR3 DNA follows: TGTGCCAGCAGCTTAGTCCGACTAGCGGGGGGCTCCTACAATGAGCAGTTCTTC. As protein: CASSLVRLAGGSYNEQFF.

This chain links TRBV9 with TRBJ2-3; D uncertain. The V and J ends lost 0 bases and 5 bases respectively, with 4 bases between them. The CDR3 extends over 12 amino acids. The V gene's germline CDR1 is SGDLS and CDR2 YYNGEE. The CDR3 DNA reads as TGTGCCAGCAGCGTAGAGAGAGATACGCAGTATTTT. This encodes CASSVERDTQYF. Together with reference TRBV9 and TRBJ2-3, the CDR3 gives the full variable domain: DSGVTQTPKHLITATGQRVTLRCSPRSGDLSVYWYQQSLDQGLQFLIQYYNGEERAKGNILERFSAQQFPDLHSELNLSSLELGDSALYFCASSVERDTQYFGPGTRLTVL.

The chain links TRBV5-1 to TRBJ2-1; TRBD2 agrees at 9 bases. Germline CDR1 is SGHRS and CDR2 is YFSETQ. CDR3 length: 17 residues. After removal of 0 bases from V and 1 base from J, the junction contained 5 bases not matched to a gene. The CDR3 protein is CASSLEGAGGSYNEQFF. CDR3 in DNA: TGCGCCAGCAGCTTGGAGGGGGCGGGGGGGTCCTACAATGAGCAGTTCTTC. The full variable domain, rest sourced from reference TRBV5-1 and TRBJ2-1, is KAGVTQTPRYLIKTRGQQVTLSCSPISGHRSVSWYQQTPGQGLQFLFEYFSETQRNKGNFPGRFSGRQFSNSRSEMNVSTLELGDSALYLCASSLEGAGGSYNEQFFGPGTRLTVL.

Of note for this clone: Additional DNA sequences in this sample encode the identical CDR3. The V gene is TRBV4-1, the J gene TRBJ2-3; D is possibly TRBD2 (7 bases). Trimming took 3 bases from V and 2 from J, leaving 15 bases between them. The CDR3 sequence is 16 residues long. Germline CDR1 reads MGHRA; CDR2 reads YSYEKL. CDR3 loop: CASSQGGDTFTDTQYF. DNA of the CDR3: TGCGCCAGCAGCCAGGGAGGGGACACCTTCACAGATACGCAGTATTTT.

In DNA, the CDR3 is TGTGCCAGCAGCTCGCGGGGACAGTATAACTATGGCTACACCTTC. Translating it yields CASSSRGQYNYGYTF. This chain links TRBV7-9 with TRBJ1-2; TRBD1 agrees at 7 bases. CDR3 length: 15 residues. V lost 4 bases and J lost 1; bases outside the gene matches: 6. Per germline, CDR1 SEHNR and CDR2 FQNEAQ (reference sequence).

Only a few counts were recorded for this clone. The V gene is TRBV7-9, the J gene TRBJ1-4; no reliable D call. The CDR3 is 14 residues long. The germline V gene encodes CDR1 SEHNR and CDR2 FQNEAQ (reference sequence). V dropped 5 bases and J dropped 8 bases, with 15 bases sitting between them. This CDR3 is CASSVRGVEEKLFF. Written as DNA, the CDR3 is TGTGCCAGCAGCGTACGGGGAGTTGAGGAAAAACTGTTTTTT.

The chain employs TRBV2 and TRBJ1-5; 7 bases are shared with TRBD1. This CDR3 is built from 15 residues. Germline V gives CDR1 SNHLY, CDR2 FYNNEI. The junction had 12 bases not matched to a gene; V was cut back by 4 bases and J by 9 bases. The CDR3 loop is CASSGLRDRDSPQHF. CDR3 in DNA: TGTGCCAGCAGTGGCCTCCGGGACAGAGACTCGCCCCAGCATTTT.

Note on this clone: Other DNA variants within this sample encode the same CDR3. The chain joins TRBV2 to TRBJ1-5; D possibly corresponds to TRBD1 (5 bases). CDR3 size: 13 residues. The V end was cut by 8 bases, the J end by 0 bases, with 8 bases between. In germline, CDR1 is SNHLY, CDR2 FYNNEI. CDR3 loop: CASRGDSNQPQHF. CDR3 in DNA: TGTGCCAGCCGGGGGGATAGCAATCAGCCCCAGCATTTT.

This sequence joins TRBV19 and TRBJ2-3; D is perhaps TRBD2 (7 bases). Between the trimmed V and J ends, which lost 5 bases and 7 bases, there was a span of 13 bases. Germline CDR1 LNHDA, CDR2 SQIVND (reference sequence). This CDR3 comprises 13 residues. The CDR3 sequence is CASSGGGPNTQYF. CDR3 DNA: TGTGCCAGTAGTGGGGGGGGCCCAAATACGCAGTATTTT.

CDR3 residues: CASSQDRPWTGTEAFF. Written as DNA, the CDR3 is TGTGCCAGCAGCCAAGATCGCCCATGGACGGGAACTGAAGCTTTCTTT. V is TRBV14 and J is TRBJ1-1; D is ambiguous. CDR3 length equals 16 residues. V lost 0 bases to trimming and J lost 5 bases, with 16 bases between them. Germline CDR1 is SGHDN and CDR2 is FVKESK.

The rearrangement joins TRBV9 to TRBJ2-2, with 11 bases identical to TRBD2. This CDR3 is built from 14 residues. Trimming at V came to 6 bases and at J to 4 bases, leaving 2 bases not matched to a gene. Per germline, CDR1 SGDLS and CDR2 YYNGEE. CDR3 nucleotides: TGTGCCAGCACCGGGACTAGCGGCACCGGGGAGCTGTTTTTT. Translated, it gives CASTGTSGTGELFF.

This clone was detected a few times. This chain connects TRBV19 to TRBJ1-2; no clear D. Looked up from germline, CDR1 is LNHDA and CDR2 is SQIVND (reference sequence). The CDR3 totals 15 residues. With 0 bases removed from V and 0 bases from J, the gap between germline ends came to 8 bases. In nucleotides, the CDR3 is TGTGCCAGTAGTATAGACAGTATTGCTAACTATGGCTACACCTTC. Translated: CASSIDSIANYGYTF.

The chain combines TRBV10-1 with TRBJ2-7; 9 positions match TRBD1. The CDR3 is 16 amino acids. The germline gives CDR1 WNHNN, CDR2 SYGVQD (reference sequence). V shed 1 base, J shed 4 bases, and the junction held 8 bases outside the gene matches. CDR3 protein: CASSEFQTGGAYEQYF. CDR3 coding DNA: TGCGCCAGCAGTGAGTTCCAGACAGGGGGGGCGTACGAGCAGTACTTC.

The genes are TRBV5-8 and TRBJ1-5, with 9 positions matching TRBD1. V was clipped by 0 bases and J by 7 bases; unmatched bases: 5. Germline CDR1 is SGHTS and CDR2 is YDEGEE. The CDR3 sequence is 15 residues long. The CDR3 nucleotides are TGTGCCAGCAGCTTGGTACAGGGGGCTCGGCAGCCCCAGCATTTT. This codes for CASSLVQGARQPQHF.

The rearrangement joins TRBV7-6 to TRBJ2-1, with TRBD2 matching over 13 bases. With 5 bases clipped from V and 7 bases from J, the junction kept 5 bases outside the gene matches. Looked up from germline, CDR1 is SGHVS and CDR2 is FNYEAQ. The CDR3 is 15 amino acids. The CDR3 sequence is CASSVTSGGANEQFF. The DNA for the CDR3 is TGTGCCAGCAGCGTCACTAGCGGGGGGGCGAATGAGCAGTTCTTC.

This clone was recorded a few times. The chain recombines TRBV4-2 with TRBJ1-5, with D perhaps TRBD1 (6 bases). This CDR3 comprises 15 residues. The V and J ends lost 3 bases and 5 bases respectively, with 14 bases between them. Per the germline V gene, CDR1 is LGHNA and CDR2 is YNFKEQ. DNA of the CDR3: TGTGCCAGCAGCCATCCTGGACAGACTGATCAGCCCCAGCATTTT. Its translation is CASSHPGQTDQPQHF.

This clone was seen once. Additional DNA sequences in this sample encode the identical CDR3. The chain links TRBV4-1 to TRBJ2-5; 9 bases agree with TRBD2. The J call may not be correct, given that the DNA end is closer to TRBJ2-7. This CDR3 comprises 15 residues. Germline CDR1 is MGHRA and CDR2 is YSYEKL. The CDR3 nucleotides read TGCGCCAGCAGCCAAGTGGCGGGAGGGCCCTACGAGCAGTACTTC. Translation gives CASSQVAGGPYEQYF.

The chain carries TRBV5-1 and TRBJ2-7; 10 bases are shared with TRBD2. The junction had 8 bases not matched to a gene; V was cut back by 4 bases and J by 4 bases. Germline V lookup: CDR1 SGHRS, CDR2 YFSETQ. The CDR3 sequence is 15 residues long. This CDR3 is CASSLILAGVYEQYF. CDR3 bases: TGCGCCAGCAGCCTGATCCTAGCGGGGGTTTACGAGCAGTACTTC.

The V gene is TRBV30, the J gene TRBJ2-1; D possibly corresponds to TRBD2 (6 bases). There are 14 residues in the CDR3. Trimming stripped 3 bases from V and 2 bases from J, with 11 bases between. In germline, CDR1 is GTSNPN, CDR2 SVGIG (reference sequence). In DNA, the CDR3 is TGTGCCTGGAGACGGGGAGGTACCTACAATGAGCAGTTCTTC. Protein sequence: CAWRRGGTYNEQFF.